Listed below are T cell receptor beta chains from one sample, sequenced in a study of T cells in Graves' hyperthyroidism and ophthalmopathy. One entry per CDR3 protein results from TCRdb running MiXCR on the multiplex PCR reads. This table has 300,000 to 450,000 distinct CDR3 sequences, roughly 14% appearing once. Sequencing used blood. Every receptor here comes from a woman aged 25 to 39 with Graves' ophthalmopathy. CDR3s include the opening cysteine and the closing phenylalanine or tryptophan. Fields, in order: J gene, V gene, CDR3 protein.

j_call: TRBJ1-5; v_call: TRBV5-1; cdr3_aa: CASSLSGQTNQPQHF
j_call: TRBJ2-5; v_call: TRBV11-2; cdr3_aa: CASSPLLAGGPGETQYF
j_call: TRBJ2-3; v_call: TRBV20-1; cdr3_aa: CSARGTSGGTQYF
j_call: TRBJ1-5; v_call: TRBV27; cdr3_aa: CASSWGGGGQPQHF
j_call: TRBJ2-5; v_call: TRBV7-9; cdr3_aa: CASRKTTGETQYF
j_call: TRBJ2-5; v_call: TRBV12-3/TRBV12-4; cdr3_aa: CASSRRVETQYF
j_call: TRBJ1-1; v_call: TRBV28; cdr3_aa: CASSLSGQWTLGEAFF
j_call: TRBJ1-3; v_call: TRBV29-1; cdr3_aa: CSVRGSSGNTIYF
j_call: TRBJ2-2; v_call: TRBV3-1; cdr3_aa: CASRKRGGDLTGELFF
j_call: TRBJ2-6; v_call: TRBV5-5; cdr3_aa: CASSTLTGSGANVLTF
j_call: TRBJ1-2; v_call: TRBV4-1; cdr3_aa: CASSQAPGRTYWNGYTF
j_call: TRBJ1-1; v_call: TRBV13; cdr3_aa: CASSFGTGAPEAFF
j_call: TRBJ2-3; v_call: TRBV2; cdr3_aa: CASSDPYPPGGYSSTDTQYF
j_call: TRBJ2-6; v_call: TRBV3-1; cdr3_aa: CASSRTSGGPLSRANVLTF
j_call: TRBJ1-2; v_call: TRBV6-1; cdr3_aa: CASSEARTVYGYTF
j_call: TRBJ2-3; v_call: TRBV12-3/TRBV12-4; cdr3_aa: CASSLADNTDTQYF
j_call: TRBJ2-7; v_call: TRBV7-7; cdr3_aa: CASSLPTGAYEQYF
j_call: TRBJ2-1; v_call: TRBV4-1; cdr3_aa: CASSQLGTPYNEQFF
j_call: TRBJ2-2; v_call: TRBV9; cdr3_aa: CASRNSGGPPPGTGELFF
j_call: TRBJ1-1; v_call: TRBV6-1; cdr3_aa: CASSEFAEAFF
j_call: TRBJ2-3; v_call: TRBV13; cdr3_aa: CASSSGTSGDTQYF
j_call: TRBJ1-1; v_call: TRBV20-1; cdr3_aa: CSASGGPEAFF
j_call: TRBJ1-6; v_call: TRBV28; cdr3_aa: CASSTLTGDNSPLHF
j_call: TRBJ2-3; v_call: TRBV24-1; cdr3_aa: CATSDPGQGPDTQYF
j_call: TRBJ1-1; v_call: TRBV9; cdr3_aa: CASSVAGQGRDTEAFF
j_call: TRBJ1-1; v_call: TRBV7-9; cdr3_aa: CASSQNTLAEAFF
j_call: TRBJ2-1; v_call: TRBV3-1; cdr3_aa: CAARDYSYNEQFF
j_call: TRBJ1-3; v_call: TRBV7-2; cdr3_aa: CASSFIRGLGGNTIYF
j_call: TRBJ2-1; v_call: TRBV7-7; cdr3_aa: CASSSQTGGSYEQFF
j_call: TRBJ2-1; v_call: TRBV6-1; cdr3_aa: CASTGQGGSDEQFF
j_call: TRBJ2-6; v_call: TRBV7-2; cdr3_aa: CASSPREGQGGANVLTF
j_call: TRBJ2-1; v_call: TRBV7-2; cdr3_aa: CASSWAAGLGSYNEQFF
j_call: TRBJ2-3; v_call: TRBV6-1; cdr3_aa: CASSEVGGGGTDTQYF
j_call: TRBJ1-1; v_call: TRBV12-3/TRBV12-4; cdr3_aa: CASSFGGSTEAFF
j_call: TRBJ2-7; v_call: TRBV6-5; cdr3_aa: CASSYAGHRSEQYF
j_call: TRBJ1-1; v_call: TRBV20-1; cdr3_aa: CSAGRDRVNTEAFF
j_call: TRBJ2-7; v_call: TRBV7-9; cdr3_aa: CASSDTLAGIYEQYF
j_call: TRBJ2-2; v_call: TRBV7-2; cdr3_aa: CASSLPTGLGIGELFF
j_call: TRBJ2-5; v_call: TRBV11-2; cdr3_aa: CASSPGLAGVGETQYF
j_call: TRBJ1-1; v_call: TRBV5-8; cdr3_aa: CAQGGGTGDTEAFF